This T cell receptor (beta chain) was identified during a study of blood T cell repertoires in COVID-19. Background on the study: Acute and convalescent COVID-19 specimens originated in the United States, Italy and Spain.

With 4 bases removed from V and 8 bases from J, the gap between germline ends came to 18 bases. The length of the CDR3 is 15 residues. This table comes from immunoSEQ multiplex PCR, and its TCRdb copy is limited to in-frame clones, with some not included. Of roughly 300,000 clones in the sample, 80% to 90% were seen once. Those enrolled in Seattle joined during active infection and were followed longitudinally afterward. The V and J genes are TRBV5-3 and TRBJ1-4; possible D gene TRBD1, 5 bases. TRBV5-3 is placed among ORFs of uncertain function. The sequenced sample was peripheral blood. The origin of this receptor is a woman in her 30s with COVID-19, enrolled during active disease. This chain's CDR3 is CARSPTEGLDEKLFF. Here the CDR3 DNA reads TGTGCCAGAAGCCCGACAGAAGGCCTCGACGAAAAACTGTTTTTT.